Below, 6 T cell receptor beta chains from the same sample are listed, as sequenced in a study of somatic mutations in cytotoxic T cells in rheumatoid arthritis. TCRdb keeps only in-frame clones here, not all; method: immunoSEQ multiplex PCR. The sample includes 9,400 or so clones, about 71% seen only once; the top ten take under 40%. Sequenced material: CD8+ T cells sorted from blood. The receptors come from a woman aged 45-65 years in good health.

This chain uses TRBV11-2 with TRBJ2-2; possible D gene TRBD2, 5 bases. V lost 1 base and J 6 bases, leaving 15 bases between the germline ends. The CDR3 runs to 16 residues. CDR1 and CDR2 from the germline V gene are SGHAT and FQNNGV. CDR3 region: CASSLVPREKAGELFF. In nucleotides, the CDR3 is TGTGCCAGCAGCTTAGTTCCGAGGGAGAAAGCCGGGGAGCTGTTTTTT.

This clone occurred a few times. CDR3 DNA: TGTGCCAGCAGCGGAGGACCGTCACACGAGCAGTACTTC. Its protein is CASSGGPSHEQYF. This chain joins TRBV5-4 and TRBJ2-7, with D possibly TRBD2 on 5 matching bases. The V end was cut by 4 bases, the J end by 5 bases, with 13 bases between. Germline assignment: CDR1 SGHNT and CDR2 YYREEE (reference sequence). This CDR3 region has 13 residues.

The V and J genes are TRBV5-6 and TRBJ2-7; D might be TRBD2 (5 bases). The CDR3 covers 13 residues. Trimming left V 3 bases short and J 0 bases short, with 7 bases between. Germline CDR1 reads SGHDT; CDR2 reads YYEEEE. The CDR3 DNA sequence: TGTGCCAGCAGCTGGGAGTTCTCCTACGAGCAGTACTTC. Protein product: CASSWEFSYEQYF.

The V call is TRBV2, the J call TRBJ1-6; 8 nucleotides line up with TRBD1. The CDR3 consists of 15 residues. The germline CDR1 and CDR2 sequences are SNHLY and FYNNEI. J lost 4 bases, V lost 6 bases, and 5 bases had no gene match. The CDR3, as DNA: TGTGCCAGCAGGGAGACAGGGGAATATAATTCACCCCTCCACTTT. Residues: CASRETGEYNSPLHF.

The rearrangement links TRBV5-4 to TRBJ2-1, with 13 nucleotides matching TRBD2. This CDR3 contains 17 residues. Germline V gene sequence: CDR1 SGHNT, CDR2 YYREEE (reference sequence). The junction had 10 bases not matched to a gene; V was cut back by 4 bases and J by 6 bases. This CDR3 reads CASSPGRLAGGSNEQFF. CDR3 coding DNA: TGTGCCAGCAGCCCCGGTCGACTAGCGGGGGGTTCCAATGAGCAGTTCTTC.

The rearrangement uses TRBV7-2 and TRBJ2-7, with D unclear. Germline lookup yields CDR1 SGHTA and CDR2 FQGNSA. The CDR3 extends over 13 amino acids. The germline V and J ends were trimmed by 4 bases and 2 bases, with 9 bases remaining between them. CDR3 region: CASSSFLAYEQYF. Written as DNA, the CDR3 is TGTGCCAGCAGCTCCTTTCTCGCCTACGAGCAGTACTTC.